Listed below are T cell receptor beta chains from one sample, sequenced in a study of blood T cell repertoires in COVID-19. Profiling relied on immunoSEQ multiplex PCR, and the TCRdb table lists in-frame clones only, not all of them. The sample includes under 500,000 clones, 87% of them seen just once. The sequenced material came from PBMCs or T cells enriched from blood (not recorded which). Receptors were obtained from a woman under 30 with acute COVID-19. Both conserved end residues are part of each CDR3. Each record gives: CDR3 protein, D gene, V gene. D genes are given only for firm matches.

CASRTRYRGSTAGYTF | TRBD1 | TRBV3-1/TRBV3-2
CASSLGTGGAGQPQHF | TRBD1 | TRBV7-2
CASSVGGDSYGYTF | TRBD1 | TRBV9
CASSLRRGGGLANYGYTF | NA | TRBV3-1/TRBV3-2
CASSLGGGLNQPQHF | NA | TRBV5-4
CASSLANPTGIRGGGYTF | NA | TRBV7-9
CASRVTGGYGYTF | TRBD1 | TRBV7-2
CASSFGTSRTDTQYF | TRBD2 | TRBV5-1
CSVDPDNQNTEAFF | NA | TRBV29-1
CASSSLAASTDTQYF | TRBD2 | TRBV28
CSASTGGGETQYF | TRBD1 | TRBV20-1
CASSRQGFNQPQHF | TRBD1 | TRBV6-5
CSGAGGGEQYF | TRBD2 | TRBV20-1
CASSLTNGLYEQYF | NA | TRBV5-1
CASSEVPPGQGINTEAFF | TRBD1 | TRBV6-1
CASSYSKAGGYYEQYF | TRBD1 | TRBV6-5
CASSENAGQPYEQYF | NA | TRBV7-2
CASSLPSGSGYNEQFF | NA | TRBV5-5
CASSYFGGRTGELFF | NA | TRBV6-5
CASSQGTSGDLGETQYF | TRBD2 | TRBV4-1
CASSPSGQGRAEAFF | TRBD1 | TRBV7-9
CASRDRGTDTQYF | TRBD1 | TRBV6-5
CASSETSGRTEQYF | TRBD2 | TRBV10-1
CASSPGQGSDTQYF | TRBD1 | TRBV2
CASSPQGDNDEKLFF | TRBD1 | TRBV18
CASTREHTDTQYF | NA | TRBV10-2
CASSEGYLQGANYGYTF | NA | TRBV2